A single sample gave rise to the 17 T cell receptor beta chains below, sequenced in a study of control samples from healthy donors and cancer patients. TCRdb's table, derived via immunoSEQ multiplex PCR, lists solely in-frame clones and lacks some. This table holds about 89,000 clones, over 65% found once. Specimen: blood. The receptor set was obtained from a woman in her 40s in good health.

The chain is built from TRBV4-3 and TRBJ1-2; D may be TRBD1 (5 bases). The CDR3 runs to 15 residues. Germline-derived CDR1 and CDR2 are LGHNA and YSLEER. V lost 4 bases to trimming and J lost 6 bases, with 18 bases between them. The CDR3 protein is CASSPTLGGYDGYTF. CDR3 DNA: TGCGCCAGCAGCCCCACCTTGGGGGGGTATGATGGCTACACCTTC.

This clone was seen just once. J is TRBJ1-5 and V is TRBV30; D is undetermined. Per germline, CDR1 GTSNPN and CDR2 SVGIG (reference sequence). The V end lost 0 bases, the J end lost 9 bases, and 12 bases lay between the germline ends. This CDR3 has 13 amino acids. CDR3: CAWSVRDMGPQHF. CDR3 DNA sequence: TGTGCCTGGAGTGTACGGGATATGGGGCCCCAGCATTTT.

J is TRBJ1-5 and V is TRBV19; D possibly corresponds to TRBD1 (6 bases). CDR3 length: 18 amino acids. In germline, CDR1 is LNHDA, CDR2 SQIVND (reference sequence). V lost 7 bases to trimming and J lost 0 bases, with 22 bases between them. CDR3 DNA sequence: TGTGCCAGTATCTCAACCACAGGGCCCTCTTATAGCAATCAGCCCCAGCATTTT. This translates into CASISTTGPSYSNQPQHF.

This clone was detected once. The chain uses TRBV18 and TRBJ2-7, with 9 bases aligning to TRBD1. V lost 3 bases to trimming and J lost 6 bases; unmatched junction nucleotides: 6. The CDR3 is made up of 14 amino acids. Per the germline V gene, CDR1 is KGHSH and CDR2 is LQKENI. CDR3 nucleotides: TGTGCCAGCTCACCCCCGGGACAGGGTACCGAGCAGTACTTC. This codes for CASSPPGQGTEQYF.

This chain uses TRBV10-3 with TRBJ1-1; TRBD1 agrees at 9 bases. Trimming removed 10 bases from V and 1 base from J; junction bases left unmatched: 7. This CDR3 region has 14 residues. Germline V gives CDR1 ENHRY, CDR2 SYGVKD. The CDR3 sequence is CATAPDRGNTEAFF. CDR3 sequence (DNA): TGTGCCACAGCCCCGGACAGGGGGAACACTGAAGCTTTCTTT.

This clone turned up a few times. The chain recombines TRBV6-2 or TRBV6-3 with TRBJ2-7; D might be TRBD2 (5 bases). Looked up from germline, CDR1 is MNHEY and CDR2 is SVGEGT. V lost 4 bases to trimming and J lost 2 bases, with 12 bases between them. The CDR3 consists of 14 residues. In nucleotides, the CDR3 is TGTGCCAGCAGTTCGAACGGGATCCCCTACGAGCAGTACTTC. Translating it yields CASSSNGIPYEQYF.

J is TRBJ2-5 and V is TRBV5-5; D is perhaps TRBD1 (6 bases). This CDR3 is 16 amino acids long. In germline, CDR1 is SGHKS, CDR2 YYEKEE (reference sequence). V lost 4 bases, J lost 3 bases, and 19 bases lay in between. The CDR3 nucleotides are TGTGCCAGCAGCCCCGGGACATTGAAGGGGGAAGAGACCCAGTACTTC. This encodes CASSPGTLKGEETQYF. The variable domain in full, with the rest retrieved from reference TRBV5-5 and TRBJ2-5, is DAGVTQSPTHLIKTRGQQVTLRCSPISGHKSVSWYQQVLGQGPQFIFQYYEKEERGRGNFPDRFSARQFPNYSSELNVNALLLGDSALYLCASSPGTLKGEETQYFGPGTRLLVL.

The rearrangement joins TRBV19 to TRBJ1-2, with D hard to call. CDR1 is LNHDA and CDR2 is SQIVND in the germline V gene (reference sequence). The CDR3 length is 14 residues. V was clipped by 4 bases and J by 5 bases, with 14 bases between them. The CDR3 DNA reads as TGTGCCAGTAGTAGCCAAGTTGGCCCTTATGGCTACACCTTC. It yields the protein CASSSQVGPYGYTF.

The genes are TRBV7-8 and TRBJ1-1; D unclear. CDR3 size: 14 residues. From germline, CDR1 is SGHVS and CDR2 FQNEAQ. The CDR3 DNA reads TGTGTCAACAAGCTCACGGATTTGAACACTGAAGCTTTCTTT. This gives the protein CVNKLTDLNTEAFF.

In nucleotides, the CDR3 is TGTGCCAGCAGTTACCCCAGGGAGACCCAGTACTTC. Amino acid sequence: CASSYPRETQYF. V usage is TRBV6-5 and J usage is TRBJ2-5; D gene unclear. Germline V lookup: CDR1 MNHEY, CDR2 SVGAGI. This CDR3 has 12 amino acids. V was shortened by 2 bases and J by 5 bases, with 6 bases between the two germline ends.

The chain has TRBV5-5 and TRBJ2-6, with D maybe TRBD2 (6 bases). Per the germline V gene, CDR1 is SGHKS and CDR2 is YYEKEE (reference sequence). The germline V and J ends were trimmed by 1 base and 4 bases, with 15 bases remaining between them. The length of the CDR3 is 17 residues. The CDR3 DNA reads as TGTGCCAGCAGCTTGTATAGGGCGGGGCCCGGGGCCAACGTCCTGACTTTC. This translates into CASSLYRAGPGANVLTF.

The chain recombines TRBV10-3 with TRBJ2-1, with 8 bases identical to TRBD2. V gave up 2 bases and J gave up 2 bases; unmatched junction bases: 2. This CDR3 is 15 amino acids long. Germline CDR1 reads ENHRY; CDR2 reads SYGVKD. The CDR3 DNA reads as TGTGCCATCAGTGAGACTAGCGGACCCTACAATGAGCAGTTCTTC. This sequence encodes CAISETSGPYNEQFF.

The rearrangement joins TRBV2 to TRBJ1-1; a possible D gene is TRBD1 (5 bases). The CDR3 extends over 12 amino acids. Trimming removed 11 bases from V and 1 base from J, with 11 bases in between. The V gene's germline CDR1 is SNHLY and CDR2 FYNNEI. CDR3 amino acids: CARRGGNTEAFF. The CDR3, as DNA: TGTGCCCGGCGTGGGGGGAACACTGAAGCTTTCTTT.

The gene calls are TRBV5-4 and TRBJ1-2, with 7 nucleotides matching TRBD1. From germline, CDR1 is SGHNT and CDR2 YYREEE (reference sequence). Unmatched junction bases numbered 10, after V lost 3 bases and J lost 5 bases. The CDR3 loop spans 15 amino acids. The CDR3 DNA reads TGTGCCAGCAGCTCGTACGCGGGGACAGCTTATGGCTACACCTTC. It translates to CASSSYAGTAYGYTF.

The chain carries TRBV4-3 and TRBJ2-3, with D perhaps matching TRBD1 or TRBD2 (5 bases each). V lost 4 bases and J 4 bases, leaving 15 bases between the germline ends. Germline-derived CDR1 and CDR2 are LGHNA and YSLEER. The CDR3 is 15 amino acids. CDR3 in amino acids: CASSPSWGNADTQYF. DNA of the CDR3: TGCGCCAGCAGCCCATCTTGGGGGAACGCAGATACGCAGTATTTT.

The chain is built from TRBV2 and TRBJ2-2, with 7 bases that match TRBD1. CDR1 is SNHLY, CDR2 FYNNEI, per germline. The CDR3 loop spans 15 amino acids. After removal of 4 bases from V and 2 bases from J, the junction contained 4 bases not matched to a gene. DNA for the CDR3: TGTGCCAGCAGTGGGGACAGCTACAACACCGGGGAGCTGTTTTTT. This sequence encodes CASSGDSYNTGELFF.

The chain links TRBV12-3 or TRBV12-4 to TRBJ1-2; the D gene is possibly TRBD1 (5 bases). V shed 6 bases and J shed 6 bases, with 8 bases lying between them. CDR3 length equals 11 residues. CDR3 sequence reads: CASSRGDGYTF. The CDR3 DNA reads TGTGCCAGCAGCCGGGGGGATGGCTACACCTTC.